The 31 T cell receptor beta chains in this list originate from one sample, sequenced in a study of Tregs in tolerant kidney transplant recipients. Profiled with immunoSEQ multiplex PCR; TCRdb holds only in-frame clones, not every one. The sample yields over 50,000 clones, around 83% seen once. The material sequenced was CD4+ T cells from blood. The receptors were sampled from a human donor in good health.

The V and J genes are TRBV18 and TRBJ2-7; no definite D call. The CDR3 spans 13 residues. CDR1 is KGHSH, CDR2 LQKENI, per germline. Trimming removed 3 bases at V and 5 bases at J, with 11 bases between. Written as DNA, the CDR3 is TGTGCCAGCTCACCGCGCGGCCCTGACGAGCAGTACTTC. Its translation: CASSPRGPDEQYF.

A note on this clone: The same CDR3 can be traced to other DNA sequences in this sample. V is TRBV5-5 and J is TRBJ2-7; 7 bases are shared with TRBD1. The germline gives CDR1 SGHKS, CDR2 YYEKEE (reference sequence). This CDR3 comprises 14 residues. Losses at the gene ends were 1 base for V and 3 bases for J; bases not matched to a gene: 4. CDR3 region: CASSLRGTDYEQYF. The CDR3 DNA reads TGTGCCAGCAGCTTGCGTGGGACAGACTACGAGCAGTACTTC.

The gene calls are TRBV16 and TRBJ2-7; TRBD1 matches at 7 bases. The CDR3 loop spans 14 amino acids. With V trimmed by 3 bases and J by 2 bases, 4 bases remained unmatched. CDR1 KGHSY and CDR2 FQNENV come from the germline V gene. The CDR3 sequence: CASSQPGTAYEQYF. Written as DNA, the CDR3 is TGTGCCAGCAGCCAGCCCGGGACAGCCTACGAGCAGTACTTC.

The rearrangement links TRBV12-5 to TRBJ2-3; D is unclear. V lost 0 bases and J lost 5, with 0 bases in between. Germline lookup yields CDR1 LGHNT and CDR2 FRNRAP. This CDR3 is 11 amino acids long. The CDR3 nucleotides read TGTGCTAGTGGTTTGGTAGATACGCAGTATTTT. Its translation is CASGLVDTQYF.

The V call is TRBV28, the J call TRBJ2-1; D remains ambiguous. The CDR3 loop spans 13 amino acids. The germline V and J ends were trimmed by 8 bases and 9 bases, with 17 bases remaining between them. Germline V gene lookup returns CDR1 MDHEN and CDR2 SYDVKM. This CDR3 is CASSMWGLVEQFF. CDR3 DNA: TGTGCCAGCTCTATGTGGGGTCTCGTTGAGCAGTTCTTC.

By share, this clone counts as medium-sized. The rearrangement joins TRBV19 to TRBJ2-2; the D gene is possibly TRBD2 (5 bases). The germline V gene has CDR1 LNHDA and CDR2 SQIVND (reference sequence). The CDR3 sequence is 12 residues long. V lost 7 bases and J 8 bases, leaving 11 bases between the germline ends. Here the CDR3 DNA reads TGTGCCAGTAACCCTAGAGGGGGGGAGCTGTTTTTT. It specifies CASNPRGGELFF.

The V call is TRBV7-8, the J call TRBJ1-2; no firm D call. The V gene lost 5 bases and the J gene lost 2 bases, with 12 bases spanning the gap. Germline V gene data show CDR1 as SGHVS and CDR2 as FQNEAQ. This CDR3 has 14 residues. The CDR3, as DNA: TGTGCCAGCAGCCTCACGCCGGACAACTATGGCTACACCTTC. Protein sequence: CASSLTPDNYGYTF. Using reference TRBV7-8 and TRBJ1-2 for the parts outside the CDR3, the full variable domain is GAGVSQSPRYKVAKRGQDVALRCDPISGHVSLFWYQQALGQGPEFLTYFQNEAQLDKSGLPSDRFFAERPEGSVSTLKIQRTQQEDSAVYLCASSLTPDNYGYTFGSGTRLTVV.

V gene TRBV6-5 combines with J gene TRBJ1-1; D might be TRBD1 (5 bases). CDR3 length equals 15 residues. The germline gives CDR1 MNHEY, CDR2 SVGAGI. Trimming removed 0 bases at V and 4 bases at J, with 12 bases between. The CDR3 here is CASSYSGQGGTEAFF. Written as DNA, the CDR3 is TGTGCCAGCAGTTACTCGGGGCAGGGCGGCACTGAAGCTTTCTTT.

This clone was seen a single time. J is TRBJ1-6 and V is TRBV7-2; D might be TRBD1 (5 bases). The CDR3 runs to 15 residues. V lost 6 bases to trimming and J lost 8 bases, with 17 bases between them. Looked up from germline, CDR1 is SGHTA and CDR2 is FQGNSA. CDR3 bases: TGTGCCAGCAGTTCACAGGCGACGAAGGATTCACCCCTCCACTTT. It codes for CASSSQATKDSPLHF.

This clone showed up just once. This chain's CDR3 is CASTPVGNTEAFF. The DNA for the CDR3 is TGTGCCAGTACTCCCGTCGGGAACACTGAAGCTTTCTTT. The chain combines TRBV19 with TRBJ1-1, with D unresolved. Trimming removed 7 bases at V and 1 base at J, with 10 bases between. Germline assignment: CDR1 LNHDA and CDR2 SQIVND (reference sequence). CDR3 size: 13 residues. Full variable domain (remainder filled in from reference TRBV19 and TRBJ1-1): DGGITQSPKYLFRKEGQNVTLSCEQNLNHDAMYWYRQDPGQGLRLIYYSQIVNDFQKGDIAEGYSVSREKKESFPLTVTSAQKNPTAFYLCASTPVGNTEAFFGQGTRLTVV.

This chain joins TRBV21-1 and TRBJ2-1; TRBD1 is taken as the D call from the table, unchecked against the DNA. TRBV21-1 is marked as a pseudogene. The CDR3 runs to 15 residues. CDR3 bases: TGTGCCAGCAGCTCCTTAGGGGGACCCTACAATGAGCAGTTCTTC. As protein: CASSSLGGPYNEQFF.

This clone came up a few times. The chain carries TRBV7-9 and TRBJ2-7; TRBD2 matches 12 bases. Germline CDR1 reads SEHNR; CDR2 reads FQNEAQ (reference sequence). The CDR3 runs 16 residues. V dropped 2 bases and J dropped 5; count of bases not matched to a gene: 7. The CDR3, as DNA: TGTGCCAGCAGCTTATCTAGCGGGAGGGGAGTTAACGAGCAGTACTTC. Its translation is CASSLSSGRGVNEQYF.

In DNA, the CDR3 is TGCGCCAGCAGCTTTAGGGGGCAAGAGACCCAGTACTTC. It codes for CASSFRGQETQYF. V and J are TRBV5-1 and TRBJ2-5; D may be TRBD1 (6 bases). The CDR3 extends over 13 amino acids. Trimming shortened V by 2 bases and J by 2 bases, and 7 bases separated the two germline ends. Germline V lookup: CDR1 SGHRS, CDR2 YFSETQ.

CDR3 sequence reads: CASSLVNEQFF. The CDR3 DNA reads TGTGCCAGCAGTTTAGTTAATGAGCAGTTCTTC. The V call is TRBV28, the J call TRBJ2-1; unclear D gene. Looked up from germline, CDR1 is MDHEN and CDR2 is SYDVKM. V gave up 2 bases and J gave up 7 bases, with 3 bases separating them. This CDR3 comprises 11 residues.

This clone was recorded a few times. This CDR3 is also generated by other DNA sequences in the sample. This chain uses TRBV7-3 with TRBJ1-1; no definite D call. This CDR3 has 13 amino acids. Germline V lookup: CDR1 SGHTA, CDR2 FQGTGA. Trimming took 2 bases from V and 1 from J, leaving 5 bases between them. CDR3 loop: CASSLEANTEAFF. The CDR3 nucleotides are TGTGCCAGCAGCTTAGAAGCGAACACTGAAGCTTTCTTT.

The table lists this clone with a few counts. The chain uses TRBV5-6 and TRBJ2-1; unclear D gene. CDR1 is SGHDT and CDR2 is YYEEEE in the germline V gene. The CDR3 has 15 residues. The ends were cut back, 0 bases at V and 0 bases at J, with 7 bases in the middle. The DNA for the CDR3 is TGTGCCAGCAGCTTGGTGTCCAGCTCCTACAATGAGCAGTTCTTC. Protein sequence: CASSLVSSSYNEQFF.

The genes are TRBV7-3 and TRBJ2-5; D unclear. Trimming left V 1 base short and J 2 bases short, with 5 bases between. This CDR3 has 13 residues. CDR1 is SGHTA and CDR2 is FQGTGA in the germline V gene. The CDR3 DNA sequence: TGTGCCAGCAGCTTAAGGCCGCAAGAGACCCAGTACTTC. It codes for CASSLRPQETQYF.

This sequence joins TRBV7-2 and TRBJ2-1; D might be TRBD2 (5 bases). Trimming cost V 5 bases and J 4 bases, with 18 bases left between them. The CDR3 extends over 16 amino acids. Germline CDR1 and CDR2: SGHTA and FQGNSA. In DNA form, the CDR3 reads TGTGCCAGCAGCCGGCGGTCGGGGTCTGGGTACAATGAGCAGTTCTTC. It yields the protein CASSRRSGSGYNEQFF. Filled out from reference TRBV7-2 and TRBJ2-1, the complete variable domain reads GAGVSQSPSNKVTEKGKDVELRCDPISGHTALYWYRQSLGQGLEFLIYFQGNSAPDKSGLPSDRFSAERTGGSVSTLTIQRTQQEDSAVYLCASSRRSGSGYNEQFFGPGTRLTVL.

This clone was observed a single time. The chain carries TRBV29-1 and TRBJ2-3; D may match TRBD1 or TRBD2 (5 bases each). The germline gives CDR1 SQVTM, CDR2 ANQGSEA. V was pared by 3 bases and J by 4 bases, with 8 bases between. This CDR3 has 12 amino acids. CDR3 sequence (DNA): TGCAGCGTTGATCAGGGAGCAGATACGCAGTATTTT. Translated, it gives CSVDQGADTQYF.

This clone was counted ten times or more. The J gene is TRBJ1-1, the V gene TRBV7-3; TRBD1 agrees at 9 bases. Germline assignment: CDR1 SGHTA and CDR2 FQGTGA. V dropped 5 bases and J dropped 4; count of bases not matched to a gene: 8. The CDR3 length is 15 residues. The CDR3, as DNA: TGTGCCAGCAGCACGACTGGGACAGGGAGCACTGAAGCTTTCTTT. Translating gives CASSTTGTGSTEAFF.

CDR3: CASSIGLSTDTQYF. DNA of the CDR3: TGTGCCAGTAGTATAGGACTTAGCACAGATACGCAGTATTTT. V is TRBV19 and J is TRBJ2-3; D ambiguous. The CDR3 runs to 14 residues. Per germline, CDR1 LNHDA and CDR2 SQIVND (reference sequence). Trimming took off 1 base at V and 0 bases at J, with 5 bases between the two ends. Drawing the rest from reference TRBV19 and TRBJ2-3, the complete variable domain is DGGITQSPKYLFRKEGQNVTLSCEQNLNHDAMYWYRQDPGQGLRLIYYSQIVNDFQKGDIAEGYSVSREKKESFPLTVTSAQKNPTAFYLCASSIGLSTDTQYFGPGTRLTVL.

V is TRBV27 and J is TRBJ2-3, with D tentatively TRBD2 (5 bases). The CDR3 runs to 15 residues. Trimming left V 8 bases short and J 0 bases short, with 15 bases between. Germline V gene data show CDR1 as MNHEY and CDR2 as SMNVEV (reference sequence). CDR3 DNA: TGTGCCAGCGCCTGGACTGTACCTAGCACAGATACGCAGTATTTT. Translation: CASAWTVPSTDTQYF.

The CDR3 nucleotides read TGTGCCAGCAGCCCCCGGACTAGCGGGAGGGCGGGGTACAATGAGCAGTTCTTC. This gives the protein CASSPRTSGRAGYNEQFF. The gene calls are TRBV11-3 and TRBJ2-1; TRBD2 matches at 15 bases. The ends lost 5 bases at V and 4 bases at J; junction bases unmatched: 9. Germline V lookup: CDR1 SGHNT, CDR2 YENEEA. The CDR3 loop spans 18 amino acids. The full variable domain, in which reference TRBV11-3 and TRBJ2-1 provide the parts outside the CDR3, is EAGVVQSPRYKIIEKKQPVAFWCNPISGHNTLYWYLQNLGQGPELLIRYENEEAVDDSQLPKDRFSAERLKGVDSTLKIQPAELGDSAVYLCASSPRTSGRAGYNEQFFGPGTRLTVL.

A single count supports this clone. The V call is TRBV29-1, the J call TRBJ2-7; 10 bases match TRBD2. Trimming cost V 8 bases and J 0 bases; bases outside gene matches: 4. The CDR3 is 13 residues long. Per germline, CDR1 SQVTM and CDR2 ANQGSEA. The CDR3 DNA sequence: TGCAGCTATCGGACTAGCGGCTCCTACGAGCAGTACTTC. Its protein product is CSYRTSGSYEQYF.

The chain has TRBV27 and TRBJ1-5, with D perhaps matching TRBD1 (6 bases). This CDR3 has 15 amino acids. Looked up from germline, CDR1 is MNHEY and CDR2 is SMNVEV (reference sequence). The V and J ends lost 3 bases and 7 bases respectively, with 16 bases between them. CDR3 DNA: TGTGCCAGCAGTTTCGTGGGGGGGGGCGGGCAGCCCCAGCATTTT. Translation: CASSFVGGGGQPQHF.

CDR3: CASSLEGTGAPETQYF. The CDR3, as DNA: TGTGCCAGCAGCTTAGAGGGGACAGGGGCCCCAGAGACCCAGTACTTC. The gene calls are TRBV11-2 and TRBJ2-5; 10 nucleotides align to TRBD1. J was trimmed by 4 bases and V by 0 bases; bases with no gene match: 5. Germline-derived CDR1 and CDR2 are SGHAT and FQNNGV. This CDR3 has 16 residues.

This sequence joins TRBV7-2 and TRBJ1-3; tentative D call: TRBD1 (5 bases). Germline V gives CDR1 SGHTA, CDR2 FQGNSA. The length of the CDR3 is 16 residues. The V and J ends lost 5 bases and 2 bases respectively, with 16 bases between them. In DNA form, the CDR3 reads TGTGCCAGCAGCACATATCAGGGATCAGCTGGAAACACCATATATTTT. Translated, it gives CASSTYQGSAGNTIYF.

The rearrangement links TRBV5-1 to TRBJ2-1; 8 bases align to TRBD2. CDR3 length: 15 amino acids. The germline V gene encodes CDR1 SGHRS and CDR2 YFSETQ. V shed 6 bases and J 6 bases; nucleotides not matched to a gene: 11. CDR3 region: CASTRVAGNSNEQFF. In DNA form, the CDR3 reads TGCGCCAGCACCCGAGTAGCGGGAAATAGCAATGAGCAGTTCTTC. The full variable domain, in which reference TRBV5-1 and TRBJ2-1 provide the parts outside the CDR3, is KAGVTQTPRYLIKTRGQQVTLSCSPISGHRSVSWYQQTPGQGLQFLFEYFSETQRNKGNFPGRFSGRQFSNSRSEMNVSTLELGDSALYLCASTRVAGNSNEQFFGPGTRLTVL.

The chain has TRBV30 and TRBJ1-1; the D gene is possibly TRBD1 (5 bases). CDR1 is GTSNPN, CDR2 SVGIG, per germline (reference sequence). V was clipped by 1 base and J by 5 bases, with 14 bases between them. The CDR3 totals 14 residues. The DNA for the CDR3 is TGTGCCTGGAGTGGGGACCTGCGGGAAACTGAAGCTTTCTTT. This encodes CAWSGDLRETEAFF.

Here the CDR3 DNA reads TGCGCCAGCAGCCAAGTCTCTCAATCGCCCCATGAGCAGTTCTTC. This translates into CASSQVSQSPHEQFF. The chain joins TRBV4-3 to TRBJ2-1; D gene uncertain. V dropped 1 base and J dropped 8 bases, with 15 bases sitting between them. The CDR3 contains 15 residues. CDR1 is LGHNA, CDR2 YSLEER, per germline.

This sequence joins TRBV7-3 and TRBJ2-1; 8 bases align to TRBD2. CDR1 is SGHTA, CDR2 FQGTGA, per germline. CDR3 length: 20 residues. After removal of 0 bases from V and 0 bases from J, the junction contained 13 bases not matched to a gene. CDR3: CASSLTGGLASISSYNEQFF. Here the CDR3 DNA reads TGTGCCAGCAGCTTAACGGGCGGACTAGCCTCCATAAGCTCCTACAATGAGCAGTTCTTC.